This paragraph reports one T cell receptor (beta chain). Germline CDR1 reads SGHRS; CDR2 reads YFSETQ. The CDR3 contains 15 residues. Unmatched junction bases numbered 6, after V lost 4 bases and J lost 5 bases. Clones were read by immunoSEQ multiplex PCR, and TCRdb kept only the in-frame ones, dropping some. The table records around 13,000 clones, around 92% of them present only once. This sample stems from a study of control samples from healthy donors and cancer patients. The rearrangement joins TRBV5-1 to TRBJ2-3, with 11 nucleotides matching TRBD2. The sequencing input was PBMCs. The sequence was obtained from a man older than 75 with lung cancer. The CDR3 DNA is TGCGCCAGCAGCGGGGGGACTAGCGGAGGAGATACGCAGTATTTT. Translated: CASSGGTSGGDTQYF.